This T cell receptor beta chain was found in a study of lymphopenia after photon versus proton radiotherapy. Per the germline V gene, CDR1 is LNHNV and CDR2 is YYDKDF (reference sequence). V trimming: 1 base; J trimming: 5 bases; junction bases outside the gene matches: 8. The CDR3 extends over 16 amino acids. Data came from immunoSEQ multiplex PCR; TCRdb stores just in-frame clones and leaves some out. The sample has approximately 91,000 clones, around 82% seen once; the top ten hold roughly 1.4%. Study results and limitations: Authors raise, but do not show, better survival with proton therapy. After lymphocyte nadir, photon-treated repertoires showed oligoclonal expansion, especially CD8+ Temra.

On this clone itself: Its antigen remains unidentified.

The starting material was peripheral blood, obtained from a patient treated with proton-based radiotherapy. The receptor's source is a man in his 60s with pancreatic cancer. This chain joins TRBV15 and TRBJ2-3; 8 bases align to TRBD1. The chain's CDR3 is CATSRGSGGKLDTQYF. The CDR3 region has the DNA TGTGCCACCAGCAGAGGATCAGGGGGCAAATTAGATACGCAGTATTTT.